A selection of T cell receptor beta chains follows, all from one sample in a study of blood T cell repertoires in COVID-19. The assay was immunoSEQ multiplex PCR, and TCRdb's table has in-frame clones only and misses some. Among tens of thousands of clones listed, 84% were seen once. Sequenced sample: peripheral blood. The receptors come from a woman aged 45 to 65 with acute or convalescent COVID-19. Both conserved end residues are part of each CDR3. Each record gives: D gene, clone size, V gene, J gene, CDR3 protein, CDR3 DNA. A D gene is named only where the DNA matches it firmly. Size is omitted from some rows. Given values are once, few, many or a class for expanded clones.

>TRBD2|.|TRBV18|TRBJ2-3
CASSPRTSGTLTDTQYF
TGTGCCAGCTCACCTCGGACTAGCGGGACCCTCACAGATACGCAGTATTTT
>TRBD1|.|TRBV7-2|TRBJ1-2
CASSTQGQGLYGYTF
TGTGCCAGCAGCACCCAGGGACAGGGGCTCTATGGCTACACCTTC
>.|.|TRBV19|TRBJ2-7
CASSPRTSQTYEQYF
TGTGCCAGTAGTCCTCGTACTAGCCAAACCTACGAGCAGTACTTC
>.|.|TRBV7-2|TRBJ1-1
CASSTGPGGTEAFF
TGTGCCAGCAGCACGGGCCCGGGGGGCACTGAAGCTTTCTTT
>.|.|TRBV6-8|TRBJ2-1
CASTRTLGKLRRNEQFF
TGTGCCAGCACGAGGACATTGGGAAAACTACGCCGCAATGAGCAGTTCTTC
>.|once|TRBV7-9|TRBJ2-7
CASSFTEVSYEQYF
TGTGCCAGCAGCTTTACAGAAGTGTCCTACGAGCAGTACTTC
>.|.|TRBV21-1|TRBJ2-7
CASQNRQGSRYEQYF
TGTGCCAGCCAAAACCGGCAGGGGTCAAGATACGAGCAGTACTTC
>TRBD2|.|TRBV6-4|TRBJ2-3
CASSVLAGGPADTQYF
TGTGCCAGCAGTGTATTAGCGGGAGGGCCGGCAGATACGCAGTATTTT
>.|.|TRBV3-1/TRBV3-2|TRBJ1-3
CASSQGRTGPYSGNTIYF
TGTGCCAGCAGCCAAGGACGAACAGGGCCCTACTCTGGAAACACCATATATTTT
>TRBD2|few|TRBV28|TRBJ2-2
CASRTSGSGELFF
TGTGCCAGCAGGACTAGCGGTTCCGGGGAGCTGTTTTTT
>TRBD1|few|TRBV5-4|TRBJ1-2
CASSLQGAPSGYTF
TGTGCCAGCAGCTTGCAGGGGGCGCCGAGTGGCTACACCTTC
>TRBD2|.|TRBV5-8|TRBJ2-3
CASRASGSGDTQYF
TGTGCCAGCAGAGCTAGCGGGAGTGGAGATACGCAGTATTTT
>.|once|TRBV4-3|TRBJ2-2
CASSQDTLTNTGELFF
TGCGCCAGCAGCCAAGATACCCTAACGAACACCGGGGAGCTGTTTTTT
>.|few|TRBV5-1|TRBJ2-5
CASSLGDSGVKETQYF
TGCGCCAGCAGCTTGGGGGATAGCGGTGTTAAAGAGACCCAGTACTTC
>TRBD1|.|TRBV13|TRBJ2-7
CASSLGTGAEQYF
TGTGCCAGCAGCCTTGGGACAGGAGCCGAGCAGTACTTC
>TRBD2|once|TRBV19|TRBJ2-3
CASSINVPGLAGGRDTQYF
TGTGCCAGTAGTATCAACGTCCCGGGACTAGCGGGGGGGAGAGATACGCAGTATTTT
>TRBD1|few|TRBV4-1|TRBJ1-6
CASSPAGTGNSPLHF
TGCGCCAGCAGCCCCGCCGGGACAGGCAATTCACCCCTCCACTTT
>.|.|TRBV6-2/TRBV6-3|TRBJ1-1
CASRYPGGSEAFF
TGTGCCAGCAGGTACCCGGGGGGGTCTGAAGCTTTCTTT
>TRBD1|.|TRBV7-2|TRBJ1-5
CASSDTGGRVPQHF
TGTGCCAGCAGCGATACAGGGGGAAGGGTGCCCCAGCATTTT
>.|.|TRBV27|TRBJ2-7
CASRKGAEGSYEQYF
TGTGCCAGCAGGAAAGGCGCCGAGGGTTCCTACGAGCAGTACTTC
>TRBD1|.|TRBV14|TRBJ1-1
CASSQAPGQMNTEAFF
TGTGCCAGCAGCCAAGCCCCGGGACAGATGAACACTGAAGCTTTCTTT
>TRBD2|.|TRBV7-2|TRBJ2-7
CASSLEGTSWAGEQYF
TGTGCCAGCAGCTTGGAAGGGACTAGCTGGGCAGGCGAGCAGTACTTC
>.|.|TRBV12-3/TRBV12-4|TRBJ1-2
CASSLGAPYGYTF
TGTGCCAGCAGTTTAGGGGCACCCTATGGCTACACCTTC
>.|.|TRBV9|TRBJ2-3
CASSVAKDTQYF
TGTGCCAGCAGCGTAGCTAAGGATACGCAGTATTTT
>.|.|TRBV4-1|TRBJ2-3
CASSQDGAPLRDTQYF
TGCGCCAGCAGCCAAGATGGCGCCCCCCTGAGGGATACGCAGTATTTT
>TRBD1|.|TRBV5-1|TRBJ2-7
CASSFMGRGSSYEQYF
TGCGCCAGCAGCTTTATGGGCAGGGGGAGCTCCTACGAGCAGTACTTC
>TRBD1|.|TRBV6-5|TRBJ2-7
CASSYEGTGTYEQYF
TGTGCCAGCAGTTACGAGGGGACAGGGACCTACGAGCAGTACTTC
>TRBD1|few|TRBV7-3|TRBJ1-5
CASILKKWDSLPNQPQHF
TGTGCCAGCATCCTTAAAAAGTGGGACAGCCTCCCCAATCAGCCCCAGCATTTT
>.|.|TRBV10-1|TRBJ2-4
CASSESLGAVFLLAKNIQYF
TGCGCCAGCAGTGAGTCGTTAGGGGCAGTTTTCTTACTAGCCAAAAACATTCAGTACTTC
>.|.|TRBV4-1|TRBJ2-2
CASSRGGENTGELFF
TGCGCCAGCAGCCGAGGAGGAGAGAACACCGGGGAGCTGTTTTTT
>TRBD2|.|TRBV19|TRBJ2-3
CASAAGGRPDTQYF
TGTGCCAGTGCGGCTGGCGGGAGACCAGATACGCAGTATTTT
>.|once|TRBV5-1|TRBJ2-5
CASSLPSETQYF
TGCGCCAGCAGCTTGCCGTCGGAGACCCAGTACTTC
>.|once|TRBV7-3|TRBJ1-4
CASSRTVNEKLFF
TGTGCCAGCAGCAGGACAGTAAATGAAAAACTGTTTTTT
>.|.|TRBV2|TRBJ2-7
CASSELGVMSEQYF
TGTGCCAGCAGTGAGCTTGGAGTAATGTCCGAGCAGTACTTC
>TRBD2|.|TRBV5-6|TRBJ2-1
CASTLFEREPPREQFF
TGTGCCAGCACCCTCTTCGAGCGGGAGCCCCCAAGGGAGCAGTTCTTC
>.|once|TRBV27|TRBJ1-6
CASSPRGTGGNSPLHF
TGTGCCAGCAGTCCTCGGGGGACGGGGGGTAATTCACCCCTCCACTTT
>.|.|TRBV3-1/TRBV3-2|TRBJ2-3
CASSQRADTQYF
TGTGCCAGCAGCCAGCGCGCAGATACGCAGTATTTT
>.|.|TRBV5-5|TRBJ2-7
CASSPSVPNYEQYF
TGTGCCAGCAGCCCATCAGTTCCAAACTACGAGCAGTACTTC
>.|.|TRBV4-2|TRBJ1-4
CASSYGGATNEKLFF
TGTGCCAGCAGCTATGGAGGGGCAACTAATGAAAAACTGTTTTTT
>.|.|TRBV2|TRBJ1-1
CASRNSEQEIMNTEAFF
TGTGCCAGCAGGAACTCCGAACAGGAAATCATGAACACTGAAGCTTTCTTT
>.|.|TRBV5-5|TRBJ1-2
CASSSDLLTEINYGYTF
TGTGCCAGCAGCTCCGACCTCCTGACAGAAATAAACTATGGCTACACCTTC